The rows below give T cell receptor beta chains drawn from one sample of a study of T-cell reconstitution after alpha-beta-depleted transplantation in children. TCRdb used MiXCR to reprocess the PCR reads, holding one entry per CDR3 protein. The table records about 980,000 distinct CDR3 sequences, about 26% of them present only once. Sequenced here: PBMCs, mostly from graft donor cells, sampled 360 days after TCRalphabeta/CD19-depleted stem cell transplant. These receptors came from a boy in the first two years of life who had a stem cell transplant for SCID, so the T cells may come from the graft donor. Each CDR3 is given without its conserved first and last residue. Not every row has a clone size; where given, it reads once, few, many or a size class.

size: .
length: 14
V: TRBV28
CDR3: ASSLRRGVWNTEAF

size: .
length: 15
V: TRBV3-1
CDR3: ASSQFFPGQPENEQF

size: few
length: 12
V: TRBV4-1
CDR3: ASSPKPLTRVLF

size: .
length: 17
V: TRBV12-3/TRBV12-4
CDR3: ASSRWLAGGLNSYNEQF

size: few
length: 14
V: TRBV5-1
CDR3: ASSLETAGANTEAF

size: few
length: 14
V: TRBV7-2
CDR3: ASSLFGAGGSNEQY

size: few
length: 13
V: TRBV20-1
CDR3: SARPGGGTYNEQF

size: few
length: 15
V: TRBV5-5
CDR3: ASSLAPGPMMNTEAF

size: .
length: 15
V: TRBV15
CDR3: ATSRDWAGADSYEQY

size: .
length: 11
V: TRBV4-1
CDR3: ASSPLDRSTQY

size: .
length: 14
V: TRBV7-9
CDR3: ASSLGLGRLSETQY

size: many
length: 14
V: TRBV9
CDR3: ASSVAGRGTTGELF

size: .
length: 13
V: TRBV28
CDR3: ASSPSDRGIYEQY

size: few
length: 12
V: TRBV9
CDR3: ASSATGANQPQH

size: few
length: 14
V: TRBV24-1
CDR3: ATSDPGGAGQETQY

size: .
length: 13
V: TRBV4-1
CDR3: ASSQAGPGQETQY

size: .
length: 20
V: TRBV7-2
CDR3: ASSFPMHPGTSGGSRSHEQY

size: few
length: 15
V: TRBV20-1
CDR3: SASHPRLAGGTDTQY

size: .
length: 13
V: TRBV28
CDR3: ASSLGRGEKETQY

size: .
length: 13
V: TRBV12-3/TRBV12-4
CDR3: ASSSSSVLIDTQY

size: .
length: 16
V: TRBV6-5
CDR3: ASSYSKSWAGAKNEQF

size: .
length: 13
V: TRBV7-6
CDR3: ASRTGRRNTGELF

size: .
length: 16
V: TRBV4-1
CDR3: ASSQPTGPSSGANVLT

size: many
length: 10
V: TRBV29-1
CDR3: SATGMAETQY

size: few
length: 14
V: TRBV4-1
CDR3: ASSQDSTSGGYEQY

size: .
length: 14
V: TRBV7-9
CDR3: ASSTDPYRGRTEAF

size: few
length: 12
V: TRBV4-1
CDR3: ASSQSVFYNEQF

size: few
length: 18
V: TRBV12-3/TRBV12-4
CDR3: ASRVGALTRGRYSYNEQF

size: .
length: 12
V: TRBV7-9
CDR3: ASIPDRRGYGYT

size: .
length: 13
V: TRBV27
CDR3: ASSLQLAGTDTQY

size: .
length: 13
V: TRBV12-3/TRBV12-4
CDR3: ASSRTGQGAGEQY

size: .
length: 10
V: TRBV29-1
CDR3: SSSGTITEAF

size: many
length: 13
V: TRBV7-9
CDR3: ASSLSSLQGYEQY

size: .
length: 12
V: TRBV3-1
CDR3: ASSHLLNTGELF

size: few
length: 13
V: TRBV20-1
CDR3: SAKPGLADFYGYT

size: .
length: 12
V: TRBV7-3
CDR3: ASSYEGSTLGAF